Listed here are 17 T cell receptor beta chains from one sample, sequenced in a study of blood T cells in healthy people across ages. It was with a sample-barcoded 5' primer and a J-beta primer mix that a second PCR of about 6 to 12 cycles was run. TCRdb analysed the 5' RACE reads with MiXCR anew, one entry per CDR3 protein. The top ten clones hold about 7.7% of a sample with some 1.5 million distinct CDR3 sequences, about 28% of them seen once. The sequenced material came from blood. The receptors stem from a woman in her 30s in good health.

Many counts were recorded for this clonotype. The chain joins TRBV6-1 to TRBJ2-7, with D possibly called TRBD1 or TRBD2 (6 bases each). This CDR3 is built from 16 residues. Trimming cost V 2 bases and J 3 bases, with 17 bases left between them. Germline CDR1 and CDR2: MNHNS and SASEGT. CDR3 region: CASSEIFGGAFYEQYF. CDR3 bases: TGTGCCAGCAGTGAAATTTTCGGGGGCGCCTTCTACGAGCAGTACTTC.

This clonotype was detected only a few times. The CDR3 region is CSSSQTSGMVDTQYF. The CDR3 DNA reads TGCAGCTCATCCCAGACTAGCGGGATGGTAGATACGCAGTATTTT. The chain is built from TRBV29-1 and TRBJ2-3, with TRBD2 matching over 11 bases. Germline assignment: CDR1 SQVTM and CDR2 ANQGSEA. This CDR3 has 15 residues. V lost 8 bases to trimming and J lost 5 bases; unmatched junction nucleotides: 12.

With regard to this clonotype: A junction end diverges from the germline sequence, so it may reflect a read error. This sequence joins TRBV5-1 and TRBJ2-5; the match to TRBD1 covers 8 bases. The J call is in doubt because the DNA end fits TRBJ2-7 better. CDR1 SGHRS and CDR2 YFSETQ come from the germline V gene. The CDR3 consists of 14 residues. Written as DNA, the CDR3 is TGCGTCAGCAGCTTGGGGGACAGGCTCTACGAGCAGTACTTC. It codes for CVSSLGDRLYEQYF.

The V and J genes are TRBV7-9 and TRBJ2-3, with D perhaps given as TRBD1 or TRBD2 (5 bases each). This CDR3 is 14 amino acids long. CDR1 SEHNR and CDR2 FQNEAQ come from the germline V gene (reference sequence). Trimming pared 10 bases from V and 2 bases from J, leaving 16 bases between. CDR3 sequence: CATEHGGTTDTQYF. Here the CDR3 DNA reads TGTGCCACTGAACATGGGGGAACCACAGATACGCAGTATTTT.

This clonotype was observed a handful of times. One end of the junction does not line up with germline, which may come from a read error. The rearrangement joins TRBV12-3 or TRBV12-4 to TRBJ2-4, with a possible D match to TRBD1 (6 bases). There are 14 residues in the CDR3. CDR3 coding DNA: TGTACCAGCAGTCCCATTGAGGGGGAAGACATTCAGTACTTC. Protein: CTSSPIEGEDIQYF.

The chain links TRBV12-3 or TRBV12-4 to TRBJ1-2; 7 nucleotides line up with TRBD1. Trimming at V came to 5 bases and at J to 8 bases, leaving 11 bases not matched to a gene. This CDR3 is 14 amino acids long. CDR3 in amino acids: CASSPRDSPWGYTF. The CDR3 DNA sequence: TGTGCCAGCAGTCCACGGGACAGTCCTTGGGGCTACACCTTC.

The CDR3 nucleotides are TGTGCCAGCAGTACCCGGGTGATGGACACTGAAGCTTTCTTT. Amino acids: CASSTRVMDTEAFF. The chain couples TRBV2 to TRBJ1-1; D not certain. Looked up from germline, CDR1 is SNHLY and CDR2 is FYNNEI. This CDR3 region has 14 residues. With 5 bases removed from V and 3 bases from J, the gap between germline ends came to 13 bases.

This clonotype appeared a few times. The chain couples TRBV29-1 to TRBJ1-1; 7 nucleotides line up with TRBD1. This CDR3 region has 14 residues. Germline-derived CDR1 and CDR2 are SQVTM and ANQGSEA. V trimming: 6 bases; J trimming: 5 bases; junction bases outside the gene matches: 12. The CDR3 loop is CSVGLLNRGTEAFF. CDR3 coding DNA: TGCAGCGTAGGCCTCCTAAACAGGGGAACTGAAGCTTTCTTT.

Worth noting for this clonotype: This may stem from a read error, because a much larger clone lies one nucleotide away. The CDR3 sequence is CASSDGPPYEQYF. As DNA, the CDR3 is TGTGCCAGCAGCGACGGGCCGCCCTACGAGCAGTACTTC. V gene TRBV9 combines with J gene TRBJ2-5; no reliable D call. Near its end, the DNA agrees better with TRBJ2-7, so the J call may be wrong. Germline CDR1 and CDR2: SGDLS and YYNGEE. The CDR3 extends over 13 amino acids.

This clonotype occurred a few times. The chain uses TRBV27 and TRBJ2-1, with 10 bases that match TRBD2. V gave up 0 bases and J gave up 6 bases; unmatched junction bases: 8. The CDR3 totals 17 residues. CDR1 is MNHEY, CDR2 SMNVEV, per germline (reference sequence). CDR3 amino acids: CASSLSRSGRPSNEQFF. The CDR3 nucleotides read TGTGCCAGCAGTTTATCCCGTAGCGGGAGGCCTAGCAATGAGCAGTTCTTC.

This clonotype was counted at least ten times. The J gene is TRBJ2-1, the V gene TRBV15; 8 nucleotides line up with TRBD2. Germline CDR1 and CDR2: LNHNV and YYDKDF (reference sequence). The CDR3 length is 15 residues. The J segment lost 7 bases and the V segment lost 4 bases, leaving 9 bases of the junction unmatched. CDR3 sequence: CATSNPGLAGNEQFF. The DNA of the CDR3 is TGTGCCACCAGCAACCCAGGACTAGCTGGTAATGAGCAGTTCTTC.

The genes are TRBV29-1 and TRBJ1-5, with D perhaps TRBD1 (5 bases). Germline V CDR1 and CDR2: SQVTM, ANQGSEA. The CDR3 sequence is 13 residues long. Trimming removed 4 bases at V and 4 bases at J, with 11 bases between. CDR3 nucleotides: TGCAGCGTTGCAGAGGGGAATAATCAGCCCCAGCATTTT. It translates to CSVAEGNNQPQHF.

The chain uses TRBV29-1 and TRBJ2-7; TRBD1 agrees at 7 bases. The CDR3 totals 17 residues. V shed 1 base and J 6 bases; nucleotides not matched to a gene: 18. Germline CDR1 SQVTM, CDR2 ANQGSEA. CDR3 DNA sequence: TGCAGCGTTGAAGGCACAGGGGCCGCCGGGGTGGCCCGCGAGCAGTACTTC. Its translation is CSVEGTGAAGVAREQYF.

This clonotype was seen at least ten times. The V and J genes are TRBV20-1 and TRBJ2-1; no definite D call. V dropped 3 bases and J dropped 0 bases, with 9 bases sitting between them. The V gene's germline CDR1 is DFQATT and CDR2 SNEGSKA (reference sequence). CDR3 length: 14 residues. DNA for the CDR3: TGCAGTGCTAGTGAGCCGAGCTCCTACAATGAGCAGTTCTTC. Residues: CSASEPSSYNEQFF.

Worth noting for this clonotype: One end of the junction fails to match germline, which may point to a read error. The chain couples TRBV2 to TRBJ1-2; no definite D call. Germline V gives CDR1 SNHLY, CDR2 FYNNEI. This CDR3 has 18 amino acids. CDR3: CANSEPGRSPPPHYGYTF. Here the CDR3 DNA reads TGTGCCAACAGTGAACCCGGGAGGAGCCCACCTCCTCACTATGGCTACACCTTC.

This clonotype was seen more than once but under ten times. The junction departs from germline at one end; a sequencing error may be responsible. CDR3 protein: CASSLLGLAGVYERYF. CDR3 DNA sequence: TGTGCCAGCAGCTTACTCGGACTAGCGGGAGTGTACGAGCGGTACTTC. The chain joins TRBV5-6 to TRBJ2-7; 13 nucleotides line up with TRBD2. Germline-derived CDR1 and CDR2 are SGHDT and YYEEEE. The CDR3 spans 16 residues. Drawing the rest from reference TRBV5-6 and TRBJ2-7, the complete variable domain is DAGVTQSPTHLIKTRGQQVTLRCSPKSGHDTVSWYQQALGQGPQFIFQYYEEEERQRGNFPDRFSGHQFPNYSSELNVNALLLGDSALYLCASSLLGLAGVYERYFGPGTRLTVT.

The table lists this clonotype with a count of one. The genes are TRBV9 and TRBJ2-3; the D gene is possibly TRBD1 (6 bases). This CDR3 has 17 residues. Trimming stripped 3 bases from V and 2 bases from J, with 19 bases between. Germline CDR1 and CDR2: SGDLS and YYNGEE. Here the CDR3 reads CASSGIVGAPDTDTQYF. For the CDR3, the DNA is TGTGCCAGCAGCGGTATCGTGGGGGCCCCTGACACAGATACGCAGTATTTT.